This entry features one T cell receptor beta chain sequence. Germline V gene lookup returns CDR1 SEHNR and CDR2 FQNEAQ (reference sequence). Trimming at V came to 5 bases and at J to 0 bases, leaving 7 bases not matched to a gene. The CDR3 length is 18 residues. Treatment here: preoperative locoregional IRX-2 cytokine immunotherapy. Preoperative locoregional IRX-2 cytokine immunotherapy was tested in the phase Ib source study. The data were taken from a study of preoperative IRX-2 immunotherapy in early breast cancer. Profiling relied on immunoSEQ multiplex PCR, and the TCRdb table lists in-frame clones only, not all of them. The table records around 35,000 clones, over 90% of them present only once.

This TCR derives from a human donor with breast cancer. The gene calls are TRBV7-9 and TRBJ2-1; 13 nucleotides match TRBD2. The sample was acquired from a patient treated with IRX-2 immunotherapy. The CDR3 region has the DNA TGTGCCAGCAGCCGAGGGACTAGCGGGGCGAGCTCCTACAATGAGCAGTTCTTC. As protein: CASSRGTSGASSYNEQFF.